This TCR beta chain was identified during a study of shared clonotypes between healthy human individuals. Findings of the study overall: Several donors shared around 5.1% of their naive CD4 clonotypes. Relative to their counterparts shared across all four donors, non-shared clonotypes exhibited diminished generation probabilities.

Sequencing was performed with immunoSEQ multiplex PCR; in TCRdb, only in-frame clones are kept and a portion is missing. The table records 300,000 to 350,000 clones, more than 60% of them present only once. Of note for this clone: Its antigen is still unknown.

The sample comprised memory CD4+ T cells sorted from blood. This sample's subset: CD45RA-negative fraction. This clonotype originated in a man aged 30-40 years in good health.

The CDR3 loop is CASSLGGNSYNEQFF. Written as DNA, the CDR3 is TGTGCCAGCAGCTTGGGCGGAAACTCCTACAATGAGCAGTTCTTC. The genes are TRBV5-4 and TRBJ2-1; D is unresolved. V was shortened by 0 bases and J by 0 bases, with 7 bases between the two germline ends. CDR3 length equals 15 residues. Per germline, CDR1 SGHNT and CDR2 YYREEE (reference sequence).